One TCR beta chain is described in this entry. This specimen comes from a study of blood T cell repertoires in COVID-19. Whole-study context: T cells, B-cell-depleted T cells, or PBMCs provided the cDNA or gDNA that served as material.

The method was immunoSEQ multiplex PCR; TCRdb's version includes in-frame clones alone and lacks a portion of them. The table shows approximately 300,000 clones, with 85% to 90% occurring only once. Deletions cut 4 bases from V and 4 bases from J, with 8 bases between. CDR1 and CDR2 (germline): KGHSH, LQKENI. This CDR3 contains 14 residues. What was sequenced was PBMCs or T cells enriched from blood (not recorded which). This sequence originates from a woman younger than 35 who had recovered from COVID-19. The V and J genes are TRBV18 and TRBJ1-6; TRBD1 might be the D (5 bases). The CDR3 sequence is CASSLAGYNSPLHF. The CDR3 region has the DNA TGTGCCAGCTCACTAGCAGGGTATAATTCACCCCTCCACTTT.